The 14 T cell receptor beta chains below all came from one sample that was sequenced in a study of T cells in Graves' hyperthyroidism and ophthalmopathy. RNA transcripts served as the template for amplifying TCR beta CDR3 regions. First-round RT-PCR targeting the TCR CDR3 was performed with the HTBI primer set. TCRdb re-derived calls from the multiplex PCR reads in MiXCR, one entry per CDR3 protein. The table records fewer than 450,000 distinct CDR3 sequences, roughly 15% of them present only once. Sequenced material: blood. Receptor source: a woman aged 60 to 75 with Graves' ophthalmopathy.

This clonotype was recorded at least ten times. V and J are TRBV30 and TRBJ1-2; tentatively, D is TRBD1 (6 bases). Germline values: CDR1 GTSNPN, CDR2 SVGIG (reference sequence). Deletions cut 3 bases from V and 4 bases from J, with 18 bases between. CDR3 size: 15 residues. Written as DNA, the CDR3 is TGTGCCTGGAGCCACGGACAGAAGTCTTTCTATGGCTACACCTTC. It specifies CAWSHGQKSFYGYTF.

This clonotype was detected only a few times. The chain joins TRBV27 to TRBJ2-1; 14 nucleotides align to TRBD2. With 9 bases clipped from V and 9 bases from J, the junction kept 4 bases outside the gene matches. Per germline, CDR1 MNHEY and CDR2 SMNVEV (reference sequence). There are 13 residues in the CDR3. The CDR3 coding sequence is TGTGCCAGGGGGACTAGCGGGAGCGGTGAGCAGTTCTTC. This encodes CARGTSGSGEQFF.

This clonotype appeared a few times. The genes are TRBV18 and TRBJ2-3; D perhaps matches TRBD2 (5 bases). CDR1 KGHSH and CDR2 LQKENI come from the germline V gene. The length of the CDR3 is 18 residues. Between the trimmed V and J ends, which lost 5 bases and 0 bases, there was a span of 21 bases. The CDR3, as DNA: TGTGCCAGCTCATCGGACTCACCTTCGGGTCCGAGCACAGATACGCAGTATTTT. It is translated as CASSSDSPSGPSTDTQYF.

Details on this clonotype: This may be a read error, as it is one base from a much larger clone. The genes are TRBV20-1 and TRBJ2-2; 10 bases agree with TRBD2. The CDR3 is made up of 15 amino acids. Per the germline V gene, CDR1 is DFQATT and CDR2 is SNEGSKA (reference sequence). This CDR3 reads CSAASGRRNTGELSF. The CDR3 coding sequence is TGCAGTGCCGCTAGCGGGAGACGGAACACCGGGGAGCTGTCTTTT.

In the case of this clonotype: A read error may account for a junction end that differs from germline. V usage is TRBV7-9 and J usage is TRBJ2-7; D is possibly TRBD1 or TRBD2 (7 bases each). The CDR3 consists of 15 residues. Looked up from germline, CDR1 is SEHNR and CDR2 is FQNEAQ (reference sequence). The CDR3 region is CASSSQGGYLYGQYF. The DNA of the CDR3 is TGTGCCAGCAGCTCCCAGGGGGGGTATCTCTACGGGCAGTACTTC.

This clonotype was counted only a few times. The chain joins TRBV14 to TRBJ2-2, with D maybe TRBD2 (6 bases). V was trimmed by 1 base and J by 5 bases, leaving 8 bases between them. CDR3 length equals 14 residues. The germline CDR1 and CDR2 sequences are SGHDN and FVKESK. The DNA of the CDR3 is TGTGCCAGCAGCCAAGGGGCGGGGACCGGGGAGCTGTTTTTT. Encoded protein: CASSQGAGTGELFF.

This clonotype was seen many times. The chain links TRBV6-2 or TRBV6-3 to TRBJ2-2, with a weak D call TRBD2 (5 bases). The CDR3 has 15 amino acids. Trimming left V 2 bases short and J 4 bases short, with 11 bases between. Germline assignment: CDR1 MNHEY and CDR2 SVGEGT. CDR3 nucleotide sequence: TGTGCCAGCAGTTACCCCCTGGCGGGCACCGGGGAGCTGTTTTTT. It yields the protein CASSYPLAGTGELFF.

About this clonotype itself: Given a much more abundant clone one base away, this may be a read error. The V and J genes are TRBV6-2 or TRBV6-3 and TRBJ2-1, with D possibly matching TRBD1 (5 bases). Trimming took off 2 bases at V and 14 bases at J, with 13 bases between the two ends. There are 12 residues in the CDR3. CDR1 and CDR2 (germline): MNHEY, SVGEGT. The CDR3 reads CASSYGMAGKFF. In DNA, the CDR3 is TGTGCCAGCAGTTACGGGATGGCAGGGAAGTTCTTC.

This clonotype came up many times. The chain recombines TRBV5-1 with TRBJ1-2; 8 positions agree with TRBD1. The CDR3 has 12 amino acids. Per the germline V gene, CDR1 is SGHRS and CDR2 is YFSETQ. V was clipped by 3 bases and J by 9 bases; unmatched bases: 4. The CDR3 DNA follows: TGCGCCAGCAGCTCAGGGGGCGAAAGCTACACCTTC. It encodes CASSSGGESYTF.

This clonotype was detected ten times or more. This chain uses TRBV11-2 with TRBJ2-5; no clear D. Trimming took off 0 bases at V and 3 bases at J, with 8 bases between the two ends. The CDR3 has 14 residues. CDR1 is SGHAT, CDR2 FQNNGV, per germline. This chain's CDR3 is CASSLDLQKETQYF. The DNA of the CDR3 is TGTGCCAGCAGCTTAGATCTCCAGAAAGAGACCCAGTACTTC. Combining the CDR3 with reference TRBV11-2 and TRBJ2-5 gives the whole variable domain EAGVAQSPRYKIIEKRQSVAFWCNPISGHATLYWYQQILGQGPKLLIQFQNNGVVDDSQLPKDRFSAERLKGVDSTLKIQPAKLEDSAVYLCASSLDLQKETQYFGPGTRLLVL.

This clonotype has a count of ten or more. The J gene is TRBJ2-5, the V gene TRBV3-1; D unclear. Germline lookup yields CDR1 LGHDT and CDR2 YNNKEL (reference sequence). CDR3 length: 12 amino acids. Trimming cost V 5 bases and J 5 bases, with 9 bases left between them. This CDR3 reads CASSSPGETQYF. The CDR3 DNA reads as TGTGCCAGCAGCTCCCCCGGGGAGACCCAGTACTTC.

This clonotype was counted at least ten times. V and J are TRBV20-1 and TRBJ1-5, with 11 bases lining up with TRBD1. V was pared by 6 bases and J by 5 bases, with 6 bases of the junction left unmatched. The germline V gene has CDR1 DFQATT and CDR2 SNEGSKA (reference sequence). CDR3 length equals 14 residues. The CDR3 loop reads CSAPKGQGDQPQHF. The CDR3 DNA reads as TGCAGTGCCCCCAAGGGACAGGGGGATCAGCCCCAGCATTTT.

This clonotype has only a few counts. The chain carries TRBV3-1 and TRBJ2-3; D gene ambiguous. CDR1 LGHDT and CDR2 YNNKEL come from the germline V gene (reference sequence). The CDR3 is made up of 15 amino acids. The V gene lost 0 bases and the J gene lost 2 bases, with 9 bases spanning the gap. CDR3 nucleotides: TGTGCCAGCAGCCAAGAACTGTGGAACACAGATACGCAGTATTTT. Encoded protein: CASSQELWNTDTQYF.

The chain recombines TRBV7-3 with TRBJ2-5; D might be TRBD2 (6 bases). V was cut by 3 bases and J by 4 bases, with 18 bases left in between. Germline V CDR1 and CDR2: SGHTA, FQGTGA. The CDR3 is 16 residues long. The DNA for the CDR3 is TGTGCCAGCAGCTTGGGGAGTACTTGGGGAGGAGAGACCCAGTACTTC. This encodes CASSLGSTWGGETQYF.